The next 29 T cell receptor beta chains were all read from a single sample in a study of beta chain features in type 1 diabetes. TCRB transcripts that were expressed got sequenced, as all of the isolated RNA had been reverse transcribed. The repertoire was sequenced with immunoSEQ multiplex PCR; TCRdb's copy has only in-frame clones and lacks some. Among about 370,000 clones listed, more than 12% were seen once. Sequencing was done on a sample of naive CD4+ T cells from blood. The source of these receptors is a woman under 30 in good health.

The chain combines TRBV9 with TRBJ2-7; D is perhaps TRBD1 (5 bases). The CDR3 is made up of 14 amino acids. CDR1 is SGDLS and CDR2 is YYNGEE in the germline V gene. V lost 4 bases and J lost 0, with 11 bases in between. The CDR3 sequence: CASSPETDSYEQYF. The CDR3 DNA reads as TGTGCCAGCAGCCCTGAGACAGACTCCTACGAGCAGTACTTC.

CDR3 amino acids: CASSFGQNNEQFF. For the CDR3, the DNA is TGCGCCAGCAGCTTTGGACAGAACAATGAGCAGTTCTTC. The chain couples TRBV5-1 to TRBJ2-1, with a weak D call TRBD1 (6 bases). This CDR3 spans 13 amino acids. Per germline, CDR1 SGHRS and CDR2 YFSETQ. With 2 bases removed from V and 5 bases from J, the gap between germline ends came to 8 bases.

This clone was seen more than once but under ten times. The chain couples TRBV19 to TRBJ2-1; the match to TRBD2 covers 13 bases. Per germline, CDR1 LNHDA and CDR2 SQIVND (reference sequence). The CDR3 runs to 15 residues. J lost 6 bases, V lost 7 bases, and 6 bases had no gene match. CDR3 sequence reads: CASTSLAGGFNEQFF. The CDR3 DNA sequence: TGTGCCAGTACCTCACTAGCGGGAGGGTTCAATGAGCAGTTCTTC.

V is TRBV28 and J is TRBJ2-3, with TRBD2 matching over 10 bases. Per germline, CDR1 MDHEN and CDR2 SYDVKM. The CDR3 length is 16 residues. With 3 bases clipped from V and 4 bases from J, the junction kept 7 bases outside the gene matches. The CDR3 region has the DNA TGTGCCAGCAGTTTTTCTCTAGCGGGAGTGGCAGATACGCAGTATTTT. Its protein is CASSFSLAGVADTQYF.

This clone was recorded once. The gene calls are TRBV18 and TRBJ2-1, with D maybe TRBD2 (5 bases). CDR1 and CDR2 (germline): KGHSH, LQKENI. This CDR3 region has 13 residues. V was cut by 4 bases and J by 4 bases, with 8 bases left in between. In DNA form, the CDR3 reads TGTGCCAGCTCACTTGGGAGTTACAATGAGCAGTTCTTC. This codes for CASSLGSYNEQFF.

The J gene is TRBJ2-7, the V gene TRBV11-2, with 12 bases that match TRBD2. The CDR3 consists of 15 residues. Germline-derived CDR1 and CDR2 are SGHAT and FQNNGV. The trim removed 6 bases at V and 5 bases at J, leaving 8 bases unmatched. In DNA, the CDR3 is TGTGCCAGCAGACCAGGACTAGCGGGAATCCACGAGCAGTACTTC. Translated, it gives CASRPGLAGIHEQYF.

A few counts support this clone. The rearrangement joins TRBV29-1 to TRBJ2-7; 9 bases fit TRBD2. V trimming: 4 bases; J trimming: 2 bases; junction bases outside the gene matches: 6. The CDR3 is made up of 14 amino acids. In germline, CDR1 is SQVTM, CDR2 ANQGSEA. CDR3 amino acids: CSVVGGRGTYEQYF. In DNA form, the CDR3 reads TGCAGCGTTGTAGGCGGGAGGGGTACCTACGAGCAGTACTTC.

In regard to this clone: The same CDR3 is also encoded by other DNA sequences in this sample. Here the CDR3 reads CASSVAGSNQPQHF. CDR3 coding DNA: TGTGCCAGCAGCGTAGCAGGCAGCAATCAGCCCCAGCATTTT. This rearrangement joins TRBV9 to TRBJ1-5; no definite D call. The CDR3 extends over 14 amino acids. Germline values: CDR1 SGDLS, CDR2 YYNGEE. Trimming removed 0 bases from V and 1 base from J, with 5 bases in between.

This chain links TRBV11-2 with TRBJ2-1, with 14 nucleotides matching TRBD2. Looked up from germline, CDR1 is SGHAT and CDR2 is FQNNGV. Trimming cost V 5 bases and J 9 bases; bases outside gene matches: 6. The CDR3 is 15 amino acids. The CDR3 protein is CASSRLAGGPGEQFF. CDR3 in DNA: TGTGCCAGCAGCCGACTAGCGGGAGGGCCGGGTGAGCAGTTCTTC.

This clone was seen a few times. The sample carries other DNA sequences with the same CDR3. The chain carries TRBV5-1 and TRBJ2-1, with 7 bases that match TRBD1. With V trimmed by 4 bases and J by 3 bases, 1 base remained unmatched. This CDR3 is built from 13 residues. Germline CDR1 is SGHRS and CDR2 is YFSETQ. The CDR3: CASSRDSYNEQFF. CDR3 DNA sequence: TGCGCCAGCAGCAGGGACAGCTACAATGAGCAGTTCTTC.

V usage is TRBV11-1 and J usage is TRBJ1-1, with TRBD1 matching 9 bases. This CDR3 region has 16 residues. Losses at the gene ends were 4 bases for V and 1 base for J; bases not matched to a gene: 7. From germline, CDR1 is SGHAT and CDR2 FQDESV (reference sequence). This CDR3 reads CASSWTGELRNTEAFF. The CDR3 coding sequence is TGTGCCAGCAGCTGGACAGGGGAGCTTAGGAACACTGAAGCTTTCTTT. The variable domain in full, completed from reference TRBV11-1 and TRBJ1-1, reads EAEVAQSPRYKITEKSQAVAFWCDPISGHATLYWYRQILGQGPELLVQFQDESVVDDSQLPKDRFSAERLKGVDSTLKIQPAELGDSAMYLCASSWTGELRNTEAFFGQGTRLTVV.

The chain has TRBV30 and TRBJ2-2, with 9 bases aligning to TRBD2. The CDR3 runs 16 residues. After removal of 7 bases from V and 3 bases from J, the junction contained 12 bases not matched to a gene. CDR1 GTSNPN and CDR2 SVGIG come from the germline V gene (reference sequence). This CDR3 reads CALTSGPLGYTGELFF. DNA of the CDR3: TGTGCCTTGACTAGCGGTCCGCTGGGGTACACCGGGGAGCTGTTTTTT.

This clone was seen only a few times. The chain combines TRBV11-2 with TRBJ2-3; D is unclear. V shed 1 base and J shed 4 bases, with 15 bases lying between them. The length of the CDR3 is 16 residues. Per germline, CDR1 SGHAT and CDR2 FQNNGV. The CDR3 DNA follows: TGTGCCAGCAGCTTAGGTGTACGCTCTAGGTCAGATACGCAGTATTTT. Its translation is CASSLGVRSRSDTQYF.

The genes are TRBV14 and TRBJ2-6; the D is unclear. Germline V gives CDR1 SGHDN, CDR2 FVKESK. Trimming shortened V by 7 bases and J by 0 bases, and 7 bases separated the two germline ends. The CDR3 consists of 14 residues. The CDR3 coding sequence is TGTGCCAGCATGCGTTCCTCTGGGGCCAACGTCCTGACTTTC. Translated: CASMRSSGANVLTF.

This clone has more than one count but fewer than ten. The chain joins TRBV14 to TRBJ2-6; maybe TRBD2 (6 bases). The CDR3 runs to 17 residues. Germline-derived CDR1 and CDR2 are SGHDN and FVKESK. V shed 3 bases and J shed 0 bases, with 12 bases lying between them. The CDR3 nucleotides read TGTGCCAGCAGCCAGGAGGGCTTAAACTCTGGGGCCAACGTCCTGACTTTC. Its translation is CASSQEGLNSGANVLTF.

The table lists this clone with a few counts. V gene TRBV6-5 combines with J gene TRBJ2-7; 7 positions match TRBD1. The CDR3 is made up of 12 amino acids. Germline V lookup: CDR1 MNHEY, CDR2 SVGAGI. V was pared by 4 bases and J by 3 bases, with 0 bases of the junction left unmatched. Here the CDR3 reads CASSWDSYEQYF. DNA of the CDR3: TGTGCCAGCAGTTGGGACAGCTACGAGCAGTACTTC.

This clone was seen only a few times. This chain joins TRBV5-4 and TRBJ1-2; D perhaps matches TRBD1 (5 bases). The CDR3 loop spans 14 amino acids. V dropped 2 bases and J dropped 4 bases, with 12 bases sitting between them. CDR1 and CDR2 from the germline V gene are SGHNT and YYREEE (reference sequence). CDR3 bases: TGTGCCAGCAGCTTCCGACAGAACCCCTATGGCTACACCTTC. It encodes CASSFRQNPYGYTF.

V gene TRBV28 combines with J gene TRBJ2-5, with D possibly matching TRBD1 (7 bases). Germline loops: CDR1 MDHEN, CDR2 SYDVKM. Trimming stripped 6 bases from V and 5 bases from J, with 13 bases between. The CDR3 consists of 13 residues. The CDR3 sequence: CASSGGGRETQYF. CDR3 in DNA: TGTGCCAGCAGCGGAGGGGGCCGGGAGACCCAGTACTTC. Full variable domain (remainder filled in from reference TRBV28 and TRBJ2-5): DVKVTQSSRYLVKRTGEKVFLECVQDMDHENMFWYRQDPGLGLRLIYFSYDVKMKEKGDIPEGYSVSREKKERFSLILESASTNQTSMYLCASSGGGRETQYFGPGTRLLVL.

This clone was seen a few times. The rearrangement uses TRBV28 and TRBJ2-7; the D gene is possibly TRBD1 (7 bases). CDR1 is MDHEN and CDR2 is SYDVKM in the germline V gene. The CDR3 sequence is 15 residues long. V lost 4 bases, J lost 7 bases, and 20 bases lay in between. CDR3: CASSYHRGRGREQYF. The CDR3 bases are TGTGCCAGCAGTTACCACCGGGGCAGGGGGAGGGAGCAGTACTTC.

CDR3 in amino acids: CASSQDQQTNYGYTF. CDR3 nucleotides: TGCGCCAGCAGCCAAGATCAACAAACTAACTATGGCTACACCTTC. This sequence joins TRBV4-1 and TRBJ1-2, with no clear D. CDR3 size: 15 residues. Germline values: CDR1 MGHRA, CDR2 YSYEKL. Trimming pared 0 bases from V and 0 bases from J, leaving 8 bases between.

CDR3 sequence (DNA): TGTGCCAGCAGTCACAGGGGGAATGGCTACACCTTC. Encoded protein: CASSHRGNGYTF. V usage is TRBV27 and J usage is TRBJ1-2, with 8 bases matching TRBD1. Trimming removed 5 bases from V and 6 bases from J; junction bases left unmatched: 2. Germline assignment: CDR1 MNHEY and CDR2 SMNVEV (reference sequence). The CDR3 is 12 amino acids.

The chain combines TRBV5-1 with TRBJ2-2, with 8 bases identical to TRBD2. The trim removed 4 bases at V and 6 bases at J, leaving 8 bases unmatched. CDR1 and CDR2 (germline): SGHRS, YFSETQ. This CDR3 contains 15 residues. CDR3 sequence: CASSLQGTRSGELFF. CDR3 sequence (DNA): TGCGCCAGCAGCCTCCAAGGGACTAGGTCCGGGGAGCTGTTTTTT.

CDR3 bases: TGTGCCACCAGCAGAGGAGGACAGGACACTGAAGCTTTCTTT. Translated, it gives CATSRGGQDTEAFF. J is TRBJ1-1 and V is TRBV15, with 7 bases fitting TRBD1. Germline V CDR1 and CDR2: LNHNV, YYDKDF (reference sequence). This CDR3 contains 14 residues. Trimming removed 1 base from V and 3 bases from J; junction bases left unmatched: 2.

J is TRBJ2-5 and V is TRBV27, with 7 bases that match TRBD1. Trimming at V came to 5 bases and at J to 2 bases, leaving 2 bases not matched to a gene. The V gene's germline CDR1 is MNHEY and CDR2 SMNVEV (reference sequence). The length of the CDR3 is 13 residues. Here the CDR3 DNA reads TGTGCCAGCAGTAGGGGACAGCAAGAGACCCAGTACTTC. Its translation: CASSRGQQETQYF.

This clone was observed a handful of times. The chain combines TRBV29-1 with TRBJ2-5; the match to TRBD2 covers 9 bases. Germline CDR1 is SQVTM and CDR2 is ANQGSEA. The CDR3 sequence is 14 residues long. V gave up 4 bases and J gave up 4 bases; unmatched junction bases: 7. CDR3 bases: TGCAGCGTTGTGGTAGCGGGAGTATCAGAGACCCAGTACTTC. It translates to CSVVVAGVSETQYF. The variable domain in full, with the rest retrieved from reference TRBV29-1 and TRBJ2-5, is SAVISQKPSRDICQRGTSLTIQCQVDSQVTMMFWYRQQPGQSLTLIATANQGSEATYESGFVIDKFPISRPNLTFSTLTVSNMSPEDSSIYLCSVVVAGVSETQYFGPGTRLLVL.

This chain uses TRBV4-1 with TRBJ2-1; 14 positions match TRBD2. The CDR3 has 16 amino acids. Trimming cost V 1 base and J 7 bases; bases outside gene matches: 3. The germline gives CDR1 MGHRA, CDR2 YSYEKL. The CDR3 DNA sequence: TGCGCCAGCAGCCAAGGTTGGACTAGCGGGAGGAATGAGCAGTTCTTC. It translates to CASSQGWTSGRNEQFF.

This sequence joins TRBV5-1 and TRBJ2-3; 7 bases agree with TRBD1. V dropped 0 bases and J dropped 6; count of bases not matched to a gene: 7. Germline V lookup: CDR1 SGHRS, CDR2 YFSETQ. The CDR3 totals 15 residues. The CDR3 loop reads CASSLVGTAADTQYF. Here the CDR3 DNA reads TGCGCCAGCAGCTTGGTGGGGACAGCCGCCGATACGCAGTATTTT.

The CDR3 protein is CASSLRQGQETQYF. In nucleotides, the CDR3 is TGTGCCAGCAGCTTAAGACAGGGCCAAGAGACCCAGTACTTC. V gene TRBV7-3 combines with J gene TRBJ2-5; 7 positions agree with TRBD1. The CDR3 has 14 residues. Germline V lookup: CDR1 SGHTA, CDR2 FQGTGA. Trimming removed 1 base from V and 1 base from J; junction bases left unmatched: 0.

The chain has TRBV7-8 and TRBJ2-1; TRBD2 matches at 8 bases. CDR3 length equals 16 residues. CDR1 SGHVS and CDR2 FQNEAQ come from the germline V gene. V shed 2 bases and J 7 bases; nucleotides not matched to a gene: 10. The CDR3 DNA is TGTGCCAGCAGCTTATCCGGGACTAGGGGTCGGAATGAGCAGTTCTTC. Translating gives CASSLSGTRGRNEQFF. The whole variable domain, filled in from reference TRBV7-8 and TRBJ2-1, reads GAGVSQSPRYKVAKRGQDVALRCDPISGHVSLFWYQQALGQGPEFLTYFQNEAQLDKSGLPSDRFFAERPEGSVSTLKIQRTQQEDSAVYLCASSLSGTRGRNEQFFGPGTRLTVL.